This TCR beta chain was identified during a study of OX40 agonist ivuxolimab in advanced cancers. Profiled with immunoSEQ multiplex PCR; TCRdb holds only in-frame clones, not every one. Of fewer than 80,000 clones listed, over 80% are singletons. Germline V gene data show CDR1 as SGDLS and CDR2 as YYNGEE. The CDR3 totals 15 residues. Trimming stripped 4 bases from V and 3 bases from J, with 17 bases between. This material consisted of CD4+ or CD8+ T cells sorted from blood, taken in a trial of the OX40 agonist ivuxolimab. The TCR comes from an adult with an advanced solid tumor such as melanoma, head and neck, liver or kidney cancer. The chain recombines TRBV9 with TRBJ2-7; unclear D gene. The CDR3 is CASSPGMVSDYEQYF. Here the CDR3 DNA reads TGTGCCAGCAGCCCTGGTATGGTGTCAGACTACGAGCAGTACTTC. Complete variable domain (other parts from reference TRBV9 and TRBJ2-7): DSGVTQTPKHLITATGQRVTLRCSPRSGDLSVYWYQQSLDQGLQFLIQYYNGEERAKGNILERFSAQQFPDLHSELNLSSLELGDSALYFCASSPGMVSDYEQYFGPGTRLTVT.